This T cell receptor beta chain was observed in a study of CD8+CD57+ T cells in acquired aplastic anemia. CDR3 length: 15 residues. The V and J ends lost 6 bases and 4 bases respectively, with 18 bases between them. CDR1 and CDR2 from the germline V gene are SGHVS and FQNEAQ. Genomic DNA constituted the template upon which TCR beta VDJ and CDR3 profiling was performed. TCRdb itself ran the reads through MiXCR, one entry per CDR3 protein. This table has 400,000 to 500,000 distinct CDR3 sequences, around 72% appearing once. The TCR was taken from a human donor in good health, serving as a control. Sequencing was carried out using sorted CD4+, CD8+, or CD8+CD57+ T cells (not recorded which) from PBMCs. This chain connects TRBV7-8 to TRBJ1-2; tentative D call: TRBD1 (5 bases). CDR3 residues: CASRQTGGNPYGYTF. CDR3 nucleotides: TGTGCCAGCAGGCAGACGGGGGGGAACCCCTATGGCTACACCTTC.